What follows are 25 T cell receptor beta chains derived from one specimen sequenced in a study of naive CD8 T cells in extremely preterm neonates. Study-level results: Relative to older groups, preterm infants had shorter, less trimmed CDR3s with fewer N additions.

Sequenced by immunoSEQ multiplex PCR; TCRdb stores in-frame clones only, minus some. The sample comprises about 5,000 clones, nearly 95% of which are singletons, and 0.55% to 0.65% rests with the top ten. Their recognized antigens are unknown. Preterm samples came from extremely preterm deliveries at about 22-29 weeks. The specimen sequenced was naive CD8+ T cells from cord blood. The receptor set was obtained from a boy who was born preterm.

This chain links TRBV7-6 with TRBJ2-1; perhaps TRBD1 as D (6 bases). This CDR3 contains 14 residues. V was cut by 5 bases and J by 0 bases, with 8 bases left in between. Germline V gene data show CDR1 as SGHVS and CDR2 as FNYEAQ. The DNA for the CDR3 is TGTGCCAGCAGCGCGACAGGCTCCTACAATGAGCAGTTCTTC. This codes for CASSATGSYNEQFF.

This chain uses TRBV15 with TRBJ1-1, with no clear D. The CDR3 runs 15 residues. Germline CDR1 is LNHNV and CDR2 is YYDKDF (reference sequence). V was trimmed by 1 base and J by 4 bases, leaving 13 bases between them. CDR3 sequence reads: CATSRVKGLTTEAFF. DNA of the CDR3: TGTGCCACCAGCAGAGTAAAAGGGTTGACCACTGAAGCTTTCTTT.

This rearrangement joins TRBV29-1 to TRBJ2-7, with 7 positions matching TRBD2. The CDR3 totals 13 residues. Germline V lookup: CDR1 SQVTM, CDR2 ANQGSEA. The ends lost 4 bases at V and 0 bases at J; junction bases unmatched: 3. For the CDR3, the DNA is TGCAGCGTTGGGGGAGGGGTCTCCTACGAGCAGTACTTC. Translation gives CSVGGGVSYEQYF.

This clone was seen a few times. The chain combines TRBV27 with TRBJ2-7; 9 nucleotides match TRBD2. The CDR3 contains 13 residues. Germline V lookup: CDR1 MNHEY, CDR2 SMNVEV (reference sequence). Trimming at V came to 4 bases and at J to 2 bases, leaving 0 bases not matched to a gene. The CDR3 here is CASSWTSAYEQYF. CDR3 coding DNA: TGTGCCAGCAGTTGGACTAGCGCCTACGAGCAGTACTTC.

J is TRBJ1-2 and V is TRBV19; tentatively, D is TRBD1 (6 bases). The germline V gene has CDR1 LNHDA and CDR2 SQIVND (reference sequence). V lost 4 bases to trimming and J lost 4 bases, with 10 bases between them. The CDR3 is 13 amino acids. CDR3 nucleotide sequence: TGTGCCAGTAGTACGGGGGCGGTCTATGGCTACACCTTC. As protein: CASSTGAVYGYTF.

The chain joins TRBV7-3 to TRBJ2-3; 7 bases are shared with TRBD2. The ends lost 2 bases at V and 1 base at J; junction bases unmatched: 3. CDR3 size: 15 residues. Germline CDR1 is SGHTA and CDR2 is FQGTGA. CDR3 nucleotides: TGTGCCAGCAGCTTAGGGACTACTGGCACAGATACGCAGTATTTT. It codes for CASSLGTTGTDTQYF.

As concerns this clone: One end of the junction is discordant with germline, which a read error may explain. Other DNA sequences from this sample encode an identical CDR3 as well. The chain has TRBV28 and TRBJ1-5; tentatively, D is TRBD1 (5 bases). Per the germline V gene, CDR1 is MDHEN and CDR2 is SYDVKM. The length of the CDR3 is 15 residues. The CDR3 here is CASSLKGPPNQPQHF. The DNA for the CDR3 is TGCGCCAGCAGTTTAAAGGGGCCTCCCAATCAGCCCCAGCATTTT.

In its sample, this clone was seen once. A read error may produce the germline difference seen at one junction end. Other DNA sequences from this sample encode an identical CDR3 as well. The CDR3 region has the DNA TGCGCCAGCAGTCCGGGACATAATGAAAAGCTGTTTTTT. This translates into CASSPGHNEKLFF. V is TRBV23-1 and J is TRBJ1-4, with a tentative D call TRBD1 (6 bases). Being an ORF, TRBV23-1 has a function that is uncertain. The CDR3 is made up of 13 amino acids.

V usage is TRBV10-3 and J usage is TRBJ2-5, with a weak D call TRBD1 (6 bases). Trimming stripped 0 bases from V and 0 bases from J, with 8 bases between. Germline V gene sequence: CDR1 ENHRY, CDR2 SYGVKD. The CDR3 totals 15 residues. CDR3 residues: CAISESRGYQETQYF. Here the CDR3 DNA reads TGTGCCATCAGTGAGTCAAGGGGGTACCAAGAGACCCAGTACTTC.

The chain is built from TRBV11-2 and TRBJ2-3; 7 nucleotides match TRBD2. This CDR3 has 16 amino acids. The V gene's germline CDR1 is SGHAT and CDR2 FQNNGV. Trimming took 0 bases from V and 0 from J; bases not matched to a gene: 3. DNA for the CDR3: TGTGCCAGCAGCTTAGAGTTTAGCGGGAGCACAGATACGCAGTATTTT. Its translation is CASSLEFSGSTDTQYF.

This chain connects TRBV10-1 to TRBJ2-1; D is unclear. The CDR3 contains 11 residues. Germline CDR1 and CDR2: WNHNN and SYGVQD (reference sequence). Trimming took 3 bases from V and 7 from J, leaving 4 bases between them. The CDR3 region has the DNA TGCGCCAGCAGTGATGGGAATGAGCAGTTCTTC. Residues: CASSDGNEQFF.

CDR3 loop: CASSILDNSGNTIYF. Written as DNA, the CDR3 is TGTGCCAGTAGTATCCTGGACAACTCTGGAAACACCATATATTTT. The chain is built from TRBV19 and TRBJ1-3; TRBD1 is a possible D gene (5 bases). The CDR3 contains 15 residues. CDR1 is LNHDA, CDR2 SQIVND, per germline (reference sequence). Trimming left V 3 bases short and J 0 bases short, with 9 bases between.

V and J are TRBV5-4 and TRBJ2-7; D gene unclear. With 0 bases removed from V and 6 bases from J, the gap between germline ends came to 4 bases. Looked up from germline, CDR1 is SGHNT and CDR2 is YYREEE (reference sequence). CDR3 length: 11 amino acids. The CDR3: CASSLGLEQYF. CDR3 DNA sequence: TGTGCCAGCAGCTTGGGTCTCGAGCAGTACTTC.

The CDR3 region is CASSLVLAENYEQYF. DNA of the CDR3: TGTGCCAGCAGCTTAGTACTAGCGGAGAACTACGAGCAGTACTTC. This rearrangement joins TRBV7-2 to TRBJ2-7, with 8 nucleotides matching TRBD2. The J segment lost 3 bases and the V segment lost 1 base, leaving 5 bases of the junction unmatched. The CDR3 consists of 15 residues. CDR1 is SGHTA and CDR2 is FQGNSA in the germline V gene.

This clone was detected once. This chain joins TRBV11-2 and TRBJ1-2; D ambiguous. V shed 1 base and J shed 4 bases, with 4 bases lying between them. Germline assignment: CDR1 SGHAT and CDR2 FQNNGV. The CDR3 contains 12 residues. The CDR3 reads CASSLGGYGYTF. CDR3 in DNA: TGTGCCAGCAGCTTAGGGGGCTATGGCTACACCTTC. The whole variable domain, remainder taken from reference TRBV11-2 and TRBJ1-2, is EAGVAQSPRYKIIEKRQSVAFWCNPISGHATLYWYQQILGQGPKLLIQFQNNGVVDDSQLPKDRFSAERLKGVDSTLKIQPAKLEDSAVYLCASSLGGYGYTFGSGTRLTVV.

The chain uses TRBV27 and TRBJ2-5, with 10 bases aligning to TRBD2. Germline loops: CDR1 MNHEY, CDR2 SMNVEV (reference sequence). V was pared by 4 bases and J by 1 base, with 0 bases of the junction left unmatched. CDR3 length: 14 residues. The CDR3 region has the DNA TGTGCCAGCAGTTGGACTAGCGGCCAAGAGACCCAGTACTTC. It codes for CASSWTSGQETQYF.

The chain links TRBV7-2 to TRBJ2-7; 7 nucleotides match TRBD2. From germline, CDR1 is SGHTA and CDR2 FQGNSA. There are 14 residues in the CDR3. J gave up 2 bases and V 3 bases, and 4 bases lay outside the gene matches. The CDR3, as DNA: TGTGCCAGCAGCTTGGCGGGAGTAACCTACGAGCAGTACTTC. This translates into CASSLAGVTYEQYF. Complete variable domain (other parts from reference TRBV7-2 and TRBJ2-7): GAGVSQSPSNKVTEKGKDVELRCDPISGHTALYWYRQSLGQGLEFLIYFQGNSAPDKSGLPSDRFSAERTGGSVSTLTIQRTQQEDSAVYLCASSLAGVTYEQYFGPGTRLTVT.

The V gene is TRBV4-1, the J gene TRBJ2-7, with TRBD2 matching 10 bases. This CDR3 region has 14 residues. The germline CDR1 and CDR2 sequences are MGHRA and YSYEKL. J lost 2 bases, V lost 2 bases, and 0 bases had no gene match. CDR3 region: CASSQLAGAYEQYF. CDR3 coding DNA: TGCGCCAGCAGCCAACTAGCGGGAGCCTACGAGCAGTACTTC.

The rearrangement uses TRBV27 and TRBJ2-3, with D possibly being TRBD2 (5 bases). The CDR3 contains 13 residues. Germline lookup yields CDR1 MNHEY and CDR2 SMNVEV (reference sequence). Trimming removed 2 bases at V and 2 bases at J, with 5 bases between. The CDR3 sequence is CASSLLATDTQYF. CDR3 in DNA: TGTGCCAGCAGTTTACTAGCCACAGATACGCAGTATTTT.

The chain combines TRBV10-2 with TRBJ2-3, with 7 bases lining up with TRBD1. The CDR3 consists of 14 residues. J gave up 1 base and V 2 bases, and 0 bases lay outside the gene matches. Germline values: CDR1 WSHSY, CDR2 SAAADI. The CDR3 loop reads CASSEDRGTDTQYF. The CDR3 nucleotides read TGCGCCAGCAGTGAGGACAGGGGCACAGATACGCAGTATTTT.

V gene TRBV6-6 combines with J gene TRBJ2-5; 7 bases fit TRBD1. The germline gives CDR1 MNHNY, CDR2 SVGAGI (reference sequence). This CDR3 contains 15 residues. V was pared by 4 bases and J by 2 bases, with 7 bases of the junction left unmatched. The CDR3 DNA follows: TGTGCCAGCAGTTCCCGACAGGGTATACAAGAGACCCAGTACTTC. Protein: CASSSRQGIQETQYF.

The chain has TRBV29-1 and TRBJ2-7; possibly TRBD1 for D (8 bases). Germline CDR1 SQVTM, CDR2 ANQGSEA. V was pared by 0 bases and J by 0 bases, with 18 bases between. The CDR3 covers 17 residues. Here the CDR3 reads CSVEDRGRGTNSYEQYF. CDR3 nucleotides: TGCAGCGTTGAAGACAGGGGGCGCGGGACTAACTCCTACGAGCAGTACTTC.

V gene TRBV5-1 combines with J gene TRBJ2-5; 12 nucleotides agree with TRBD2. Germline values: CDR1 SGHRS, CDR2 YFSETQ. V was clipped by 5 bases and J by 5 bases; unmatched bases: 10. The CDR3 sequence is 16 residues long. CDR3 amino acids: CASRVATSGSWETQYF. The CDR3 coding sequence is TGCGCCAGCAGGGTTGCGACTAGCGGGAGTTGGGAGACCCAGTACTTC.

The V gene is TRBV7-2, the J gene TRBJ2-3, with D possibly being TRBD2 (5 bases). V was cut by 0 bases and J by 5 bases, with 9 bases left in between. Germline CDR1 is SGHTA and CDR2 is FQGNSA. CDR3 length: 14 residues. This CDR3 is CASSLAGEVDTQYF. DNA for the CDR3: TGTGCCAGCAGCTTAGCGGGAGAGGTAGATACGCAGTATTTT.

The chain employs TRBV27 and TRBJ1-5; no clear D gene. Looked up from germline, CDR1 is MNHEY and CDR2 is SMNVEV (reference sequence). The CDR3 consists of 13 residues. Deletions cut 5 bases from V and 5 bases from J, with 10 bases between. The CDR3: CASSPYGDQPQHF. CDR3 nucleotides: TGTGCCAGCAGTCCCTACGGTGATCAGCCCCAGCATTTT.